Below, 11 T cell receptor beta chains from the same sample are listed, as sequenced in a study of T cell responses to AZD1222 COVID-19 vaccine. Generated by immunoSEQ multiplex PCR, the TCRdb table keeps only in-frame clones and is missing some. Of 140,000 to 150,000 clones in the sample, about 93% were seen once. Sample: peripheral blood, taken on day 0 of AZD1222 vaccination. Receptor source: an adult in good health.

The chain carries TRBV5-6 and TRBJ1-1; no reliable D call. CDR1 is SGHDT, CDR2 YYEEEE, per germline. V lost 0 bases to trimming and J lost 10 bases, with 13 bases between them. The CDR3 extends over 13 amino acids. The CDR3 loop is CASSLVGGIPAFF. The CDR3, as DNA: TGTGCCAGCAGCTTGGTAGGCGGAATTCCAGCTTTCTTT.

V is TRBV7-9 and J is TRBJ1-4; D is ambiguous. The CDR3 extends over 13 amino acids. Germline assignment: CDR1 SEHNR and CDR2 FQNEAQ (reference sequence). Trimming pared 0 bases from V and 8 bases from J, leaving 7 bases between. The CDR3 loop is CASSLAHREKLFF. Here the CDR3 DNA reads TGTGCCAGCAGCTTAGCACATCGCGAAAAACTGTTTTTT.

The V call is TRBV6-1, the J call TRBJ1-4; D is perhaps TRBD1 (5 bases). Germline CDR1 reads MNHNS; CDR2 reads SASEGT. Trimming removed 2 bases from V and 8 bases from J, with 15 bases in between. CDR3 size: 15 residues. This CDR3 reads CASSERRGGGEKLFF. The CDR3 DNA reads as TGTGCCAGCAGTGAAAGAAGGGGAGGCGGGGAAAAACTGTTTTTT.

The chain combines TRBV27 with TRBJ2-5; 8 positions agree with TRBD1. V was pared by 1 base and J by 3 bases, with 7 bases of the junction left unmatched. The CDR3 loop spans 16 amino acids. CDR1 and CDR2 from the germline V gene are MNHEY and SMNVEV (reference sequence). The CDR3 region is CASSLLMGQEKETQYF. CDR3 DNA: TGTGCCAGCAGTTTATTAATGGGACAGGAGAAAGAGACCCAGTACTTC.

This clone was detected only once. The chain joins TRBV4-2 to TRBJ1-4; no definite D call. CDR3 size: 11 residues. CDR1 LGHNA and CDR2 YNFKEQ come from the germline V gene. Trimming left V 0 bases short and J 17 bases short, with 10 bases between. The CDR3 reads CASSQDRQIFF. In nucleotides, the CDR3 is TGTGCCAGCAGCCAAGATCGACAAATCTTTTTT.

V is TRBV7-2 and J is TRBJ1-4; weak D call: TRBD1 (6 bases). The CDR3 length is 16 residues. The germline CDR1 and CDR2 sequences are SGHTA and FQGNSA. V was shortened by 0 bases and J by 8 bases, with 16 bases between the two germline ends. CDR3 bases: TGTGCCAGCAGCTTAGCAGTTGGCAGGGGATGGGAAAAACTGTTTTTT. This sequence encodes CASSLAVGRGWEKLFF.

This clone has a handful of counts. CDR3 sequence (DNA): TGTGCCAGCAGCTTAGACGTCGGGGAGCTGTTTTTT. Translated: CASSLDVGELFF. The chain combines TRBV7-2 with TRBJ2-2; D gene unclear. V lost 1 base to trimming and J lost 7 bases, with 4 bases between them. Germline lookup yields CDR1 SGHTA and CDR2 FQGNSA. The CDR3 loop spans 12 amino acids.

This chain joins TRBV7-2 and TRBJ2-1; the match to TRBD2 covers 8 bases. The CDR3 sequence is 16 residues long. CDR1 SGHTA and CDR2 FQGNSA come from the germline V gene. The ends lost 2 bases at V and 8 bases at J; junction bases unmatched: 11. The CDR3 loop is CASSLKRGGLVDEQFF. In nucleotides, the CDR3 is TGTGCCAGCAGCTTAAAACGGGGGGGCCTGGTTGATGAGCAGTTCTTC. Combining the CDR3 with reference TRBV7-2 and TRBJ2-1 gives the whole variable domain GAGVSQSPSNKVTEKGKDVELRCDPISGHTALYWYRQSLGQGLEFLIYFQGNSAPDKSGLPSDRFSAERTGGSVSTLTIQRTQQEDSAVYLCASSLKRGGLVDEQFFGPGTRLTVL.

This sequence joins TRBV5-1 and TRBJ2-7; no reliable D call. The CDR3 loop spans 17 amino acids. Per germline, CDR1 SGHRS and CDR2 YFSETQ. The germline V and J ends were trimmed by 4 bases and 0 bases, with 20 bases remaining between them. CDR3 amino acids: CASSLTAYGVNSYEQYF. CDR3 sequence (DNA): TGCGCCAGCAGCCTAACCGCGTACGGTGTCAACTCCTACGAGCAGTACTTC.

The chain combines TRBV7-6 with TRBJ2-7; D is tentatively TRBD1 or TRBD2 (5 bases each). CDR1 and CDR2 from the germline V gene are SGHVS and FNYEAQ. With 2 bases removed from V and 1 base from J, the gap between germline ends came to 12 bases. This CDR3 has 15 residues. CDR3 amino acids: CASSLQSGRSYEQYF. The CDR3 nucleotides read TGTGCCAGCAGCTTACAGTCGGGACGATCCTACGAGCAGTACTTC.

For the CDR3, the DNA is TGTGCCAGCAGTTGGGACAGCTTGTTAGATACGCAGTATTTT. This sequence encodes CASSWDSLLDTQYF. The chain joins TRBV6-2 or TRBV6-3 to TRBJ2-3, with 7 bases that match TRBD1. V shed 4 bases and J 5 bases; nucleotides not matched to a gene: 6. Germline CDR1 and CDR2: MNHEY and SVGEGT. This CDR3 region has 14 residues.